Below, 27 T cell receptor beta chains from the same sample are listed, as sequenced in a study of T-cell memory formation after mild COVID-19. TCRdb analysed the 5' RACE reads with MiXCR anew, one entry per CDR3 protein. Of around 400,000 distinct CDR3 sequences in the sample, roughly a quarter were seen once. The specimen sequenced was PBMCs or a T cell subset sorted from them (not recorded which). Source of these receptors: an adult woman who had mild COVID-19 (a few samples of this study predate the infection). Cell type and time point are not known.

This chain uses TRBV19 with TRBJ2-1, with D hard to call. Trimming removed 1 base at V and 7 bases at J, with 8 bases between. There are 13 residues in the CDR3. Per the germline V gene, CDR1 is LNHDA and CDR2 is SQIVND (reference sequence). CDR3 bases: TGTGCCAGTAGTATAGTTCTGGGTAATGAGCAGTTCTTC. It specifies CASSIVLGNEQFF.

The chain recombines TRBV14 with TRBJ1-4; possibly TRBD1 for D (6 bases). The CDR3 has 13 amino acids. V lost 5 bases to trimming and J lost 4 bases, with 8 bases between them. CDR1 and CDR2 (germline): SGHDN, FVKESK. The CDR3 DNA is TGTGCCAGCAGCGGACAGTTTAATGAAAAACTGTTTTTT. Encoded protein: CASSGQFNEKLFF.

This chain connects TRBV9 to TRBJ1-2; perhaps TRBD1 as D (6 bases). Trimming took off 4 bases at V and 4 bases at J, with 17 bases between the two ends. CDR1 is SGDLS, CDR2 YYNGEE, per germline. The CDR3 length is 15 residues. CDR3 sequence reads: CASSPLLDSLYGYTF. The CDR3 nucleotides are TGTGCCAGCAGCCCTCTACTGGACAGCCTCTATGGCTACACCTTC.

The V call is TRBV20-1, the J call TRBJ2-1, with no clear D. Germline V gene data show CDR1 as DFQATT and CDR2 as SNEGSKA (reference sequence). The CDR3 consists of 13 residues. Trimming pared 8 bases from V and 0 bases from J, leaving 11 bases between. CDR3 nucleotides: TGCAGTACTCATAAGAGCTCCTACAATGAGCAGTTCTTC. It encodes CSTHKSSYNEQFF.

The chain carries TRBV10-3 and TRBJ2-3; 10 bases line up with TRBD2. This CDR3 spans 16 amino acids. Germline values: CDR1 ENHRY, CDR2 SYGVKD. V lost 5 bases and J lost 0; bases outside the gene matches: 5. CDR3 loop: CAISPGLAASTDTQYF. CDR3 DNA: TGTGCCATCAGTCCCGGACTAGCGGCTAGCACAGATACGCAGTATTTT.

Here the CDR3 DNA reads TGTGCCAGCAGCTTATTCCCTAAAGGGCAAGAGACCCAGTACTTC. Residues: CASSLFPKGQETQYF. The rearrangement links TRBV11-2 to TRBJ2-5; D remains unclear. Per the germline V gene, CDR1 is SGHAT and CDR2 is FQNNGV. V was pared by 2 bases and J by 2 bases, with 12 bases between. The CDR3 contains 15 residues.

This clonotype was detected many times. This rearrangement joins TRBV3-1 to TRBJ1-4; 7 bases line up with TRBD1. J was trimmed by 5 bases and V by 5 bases; bases with no gene match: 5. The CDR3 consists of 14 residues. CDR1 is LGHDT, CDR2 YNNKEL, per germline (reference sequence). CDR3 in amino acids: CASSDRVANEKLFF. The CDR3 DNA follows: TGTGCCAGCAGCGACAGGGTGGCGAATGAAAAACTGTTTTTT.

This chain uses TRBV4-3 with TRBJ2-1; 8 positions match TRBD1. Germline trimming cut 0 bases from V and 6 bases from J; bases unmatched to any gene: 7. Germline CDR1 and CDR2: LGHNA and YSLEER. The CDR3 consists of 16 residues. The CDR3 DNA follows: TGCGCCAGCAGCCAAGAGACAGGGGTTCAGGTCAATGAGCAGTTCTTC. Residues: CASSQETGVQVNEQFF.

The chain carries TRBV28 and TRBJ2-1; D possibly corresponds to TRBD1 (5 bases). V shed 6 bases and J shed 3 bases, with 9 bases lying between them. The CDR3 sequence is 13 residues long. Germline values: CDR1 MDHEN, CDR2 SYDVKM. The CDR3 coding sequence is TGTGCCAGCAGGACGGACAACTACAATGAGCAGTTCTTC. Translated: CASRTDNYNEQFF.

This sequence joins TRBV5-4 and TRBJ1-4, with TRBD1 matching over 10 bases. Per the germline V gene, CDR1 is SGHNT and CDR2 is YYREEE (reference sequence). CDR3 size: 19 residues. The J segment lost 0 bases and the V segment lost 2 bases, leaving 10 bases of the junction unmatched. The CDR3 DNA is TGTGCCAGCAGCTTAGCGAAGACAGGGGGCACAGCAACTAATGAAAAACTGTTTTTT. It yields the protein CASSLAKTGGTATNEKLFF.

The chain couples TRBV29-1 to TRBJ2-2; unclear D gene. Trimming cost V 7 bases and J 1 base, with 10 bases left between them. The CDR3 extends over 13 amino acids. CDR1 is SQVTM and CDR2 is ANQGSEA in the germline V gene. In nucleotides, the CDR3 is TGCAGCGCCTTACGAGGGAACACCGGGGAGCTGTTTTTT. It encodes CSALRGNTGELFF.

This clonotype showed up many times. This chain uses TRBV24-1 with TRBJ2-7, with D tentatively TRBD1 or TRBD2 (6 bases each). Germline values: CDR1 KGHDR, CDR2 SFDVKD. The ends were cut back, 4 bases at V and 5 bases at J, with 20 bases in the middle. This CDR3 spans 16 amino acids. CDR3 nucleotide sequence: TGTGCCACCAGTGACCGTCCGACAACCGGGGGCCACGAGCAGTACTTC. It yields the protein CATSDRPTTGGHEQYF.

This CDR3 reads CASSLMPGPGNNEQFF. The CDR3 region has the DNA TGTGCCAGCAGCCTAATGCCGGGACCCGGCAACAATGAGCAGTTCTTC. The chain links TRBV7-8 to TRBJ2-1, with D perhaps assigned TRBD1 or TRBD2 (5 bases each). V was shortened by 5 bases and J by 5 bases, with 19 bases between the two germline ends. The CDR3 extends over 16 amino acids. The germline V gene encodes CDR1 SGHVS and CDR2 FQNEAQ.

V usage is TRBV6-2 or TRBV6-3 and J usage is TRBJ2-2; D perhaps matches TRBD1 (5 bases). The V end was cut by 1 base, the J end by 7 bases, with 13 bases between. The CDR3 covers 15 residues. Germline CDR1 and CDR2: MNHEY and SVGEGT. This chain's CDR3 is CASSYFGHSVGELFF. CDR3 bases: TGTGCCAGCAGTTACTTCGGACACTCCGTCGGGGAGCTGTTTTTT.

The V gene is TRBV5-5, the J gene TRBJ1-2; 8 bases are shared with TRBD1. The CDR3 is 15 residues long. J gave up 8 bases and V 0 bases, and 9 bases lay outside the gene matches. Germline CDR1 and CDR2: SGHKS and YYEKEE (reference sequence). The CDR3 protein is CASSLATGGSNGYTF. DNA of the CDR3: TGTGCCAGCAGCTTGGCTACAGGGGGAAGTAACGGCTACACCTTC.

The sample holds a few counts of this clonotype. The genes are TRBV14 and TRBJ2-7; D unclear. V was trimmed by 4 bases and J by 6 bases, leaving 10 bases between them. The CDR3 extends over 12 amino acids. The germline CDR1 and CDR2 sequences are SGHDN and FVKESK. CDR3 amino acids: CASSPHRGEQYF. CDR3 DNA sequence: TGTGCCAGCAGCCCCCACAGAGGCGAGCAGTACTTC.

V usage is TRBV12-3 or TRBV12-4 and J usage is TRBJ1-2; D is undetermined. The CDR3 contains 15 residues. V lost 3 bases and J lost 5, with 16 bases in between. CDR3 bases: TGTGCCAGCAGTTTGAAACGTAACAGTGGATATGGCTACACCTTC. Its translation is CASSLKRNSGYGYTF.

This clonotype was detected many times. One junction end does not reproduce the germline sequence, and a read error may be involved. The rearrangement uses TRBV24-1 and TRBJ2-3; tentatively, D is TRBD2 (7 bases). The CDR3 extends over 15 amino acids. Germline V gene lookup returns CDR1 KGHDR and CDR2 SFDVKD. CDR3 protein: CAISEGGQGTDTQYF. CDR3 coding DNA: TGTGCCATCAGTGAGGGGGGGCAAGGCACAGATACGCAGTATTTT.

This clonotype was detected a few times. The gene calls are TRBV5-1 and TRBJ2-7, with D uncertain. The CDR3 contains 15 residues. Trimming removed 0 bases at V and 2 bases at J, with 12 bases between. Germline V gene lookup returns CDR1 SGHRS and CDR2 YFSETQ. CDR3 amino acids: CASSLAVSAPYEQYF. Here the CDR3 DNA reads TGCGCCAGCAGCTTGGCCGTATCGGCCCCCTACGAGCAGTACTTC. The full variable domain, in which reference TRBV5-1 and TRBJ2-7 provide the parts outside the CDR3, is KAGVTQTPRYLIKTRGQQVTLSCSPISGHRSVSWYQQTPGQGLQFLFEYFSETQRNKGNFPGRFSGRQFSNSRSEMNVSTLELGDSALYLCASSLAVSAPYEQYFGPGTRLTVT.

This clonotype was detected a few times. CDR3: CASSLAGAGFNEQFF. CDR3 DNA sequence: TGTGCCAGCAGCCTAGCGGGAGCAGGGTTCAATGAGCAGTTCTTC. This chain links TRBV7-3 with TRBJ2-1; 10 bases agree with TRBD2. There are 15 residues in the CDR3. Germline CDR1 and CDR2: SGHTA and FQGTGA. V was pared by 5 bases and J by 6 bases, with 7 bases of the junction left unmatched.

This clonotype was counted only a few times. The chain couples TRBV29-1 to TRBJ2-1, with D perhaps assigned TRBD1 or TRBD2 (5 bases each). This CDR3 is 15 amino acids long. V dropped 1 base and J dropped 4 bases, with 14 bases sitting between them. Looked up from germline, CDR1 is SQVTM and CDR2 is ANQGSEA. CDR3 in amino acids: CSVEGEGKLYNEQFF. As DNA, the CDR3 is TGCAGCGTTGAAGGCGAGGGGAAGTTATACAATGAGCAGTTCTTC.

In its sample, this clonotype was seen a few times. V gene TRBV4-2 combines with J gene TRBJ2-1; D is undetermined. This CDR3 is 16 amino acids long. Germline V gene data show CDR1 as LGHNA and CDR2 as YNFKEQ. V was shortened by 0 bases and J by 6 bases, with 15 bases between the two germline ends. CDR3 bases: TGTGCCAGCAGCCAAGATGGCACCCGGTTGCTCAATGAGCAGTTCTTC. Its protein is CASSQDGTRLLNEQFF.

There are a few counts of this clonotype. The chain is built from TRBV12-3 or TRBV12-4 and TRBJ2-6; the D is unclear. The V and J ends lost 5 bases and 0 bases respectively, with 8 bases between them. The CDR3 runs to 15 residues. DNA for the CDR3: TGTGCCAGCAGTCCCCCGAACTCTGGGGCCAACGTCCTGACTTTC. Encoded protein: CASSPPNSGANVLTF.

This clonotype was seen only a few times. The chain links TRBV5-6 to TRBJ2-7; D is undetermined. The V gene lost 4 bases and the J gene lost 5 bases, with 16 bases spanning the gap. Germline values: CDR1 SGHDT, CDR2 YYEEEE. The CDR3 is 14 amino acids. CDR3 coding DNA: TGTGCCAGCAGCCCGGACGGCCGGGTCCACGAGCAGTACTTC. This sequence encodes CASSPDGRVHEQYF. Looking up the rest from reference TRBV5-6 and TRBJ2-7 gives the full variable domain: DAGVTQSPTHLIKTRGQQVTLRCSPKSGHDTVSWYQQALGQGPQFIFQYYEEEERQRGNFPDRFSGHQFPNYSSELNVNALLLGDSALYLCASSPDGRVHEQYFGPGTRLTVT.

This clonotype was detected only a few times. The chain recombines TRBV7-3 with TRBJ2-1; D ambiguous. This CDR3 contains 14 residues. V was clipped by 4 bases and J by 6 bases, with 13 bases between them. Per germline, CDR1 SGHTA and CDR2 FQGTGA. The CDR3, as DNA: TGTGCCAGCAGCTCCTCTGGACCATCCAATGAGCAGTTCTTC. It yields the protein CASSSSGPSNEQFF.

This chain uses TRBV30 with TRBJ2-7; possibly TRBD1 or TRBD2 for D (6 bases each). The V end lost 5 bases, the J end lost 6 bases, and 11 bases lay between the germline ends. Germline loops: CDR1 GTSNPN, CDR2 SVGIG (reference sequence). The CDR3 runs 11 residues. CDR3 amino acids: CAWDGGGEQYF. The CDR3 DNA reads as TGTGCCTGGGACGGAGGGGGCGAGCAGTACTTC. Based on the CDR3 plus reference TRBV30 and TRBJ2-7, the full variable domain is SQTIHQWPATLVQPVGSPLSLECTVEGTSNPNLYWYRQAAGRGLQLLFYSVGIGQISSEVPQNLSASRPQDRQFILSSKKLLLSDSGFYLCAWDGGGEQYFGPGTRLTVT.

The CDR3 protein is CATSGGGKPYEQYF. The CDR3 nucleotides read TGTGCCACCAGTGGAGGCGGAAAGCCCTACGAGCAGTACTTC. The rearrangement uses TRBV24-1 and TRBJ2-7; the D is unclear. The V end was cut by 5 bases, the J end by 2 bases, with 12 bases between. The CDR3 has 14 amino acids. The germline gives CDR1 KGHDR, CDR2 SFDVKD.